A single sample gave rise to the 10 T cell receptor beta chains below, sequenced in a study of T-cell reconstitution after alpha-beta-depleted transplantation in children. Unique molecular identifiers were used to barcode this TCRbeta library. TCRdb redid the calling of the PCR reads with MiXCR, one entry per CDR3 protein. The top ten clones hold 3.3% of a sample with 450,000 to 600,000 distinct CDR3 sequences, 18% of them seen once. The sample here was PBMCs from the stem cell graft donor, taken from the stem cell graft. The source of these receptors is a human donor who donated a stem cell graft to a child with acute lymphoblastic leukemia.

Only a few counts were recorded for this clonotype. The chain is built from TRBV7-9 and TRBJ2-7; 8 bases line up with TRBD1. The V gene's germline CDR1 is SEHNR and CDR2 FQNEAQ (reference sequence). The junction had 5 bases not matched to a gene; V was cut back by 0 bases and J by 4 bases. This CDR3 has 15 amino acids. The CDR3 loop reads CASSLAQGAIYEQYF. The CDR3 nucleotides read TGTGCCAGCAGCTTAGCGCAGGGGGCGATATACGAGCAGTACTTC.

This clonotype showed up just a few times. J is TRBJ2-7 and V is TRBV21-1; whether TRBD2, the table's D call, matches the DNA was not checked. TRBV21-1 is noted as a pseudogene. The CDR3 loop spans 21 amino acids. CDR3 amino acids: CASSKARPWGSVAGGGYEQYF. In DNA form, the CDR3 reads TGTGCCAGCAGCAAAGCCCGCCCGTGGGGATCGGTGGCGGGAGGAGGCTACGAGCAGTACTTC.

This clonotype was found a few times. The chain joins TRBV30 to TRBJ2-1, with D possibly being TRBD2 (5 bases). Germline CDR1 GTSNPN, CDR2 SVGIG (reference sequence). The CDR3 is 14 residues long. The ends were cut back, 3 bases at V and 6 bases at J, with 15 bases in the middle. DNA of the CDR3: TGTGCCTGGAGCGGGGAGTTCGGTCCCAATGAGCAGTTCTTC. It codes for CAWSGEFGPNEQFF.

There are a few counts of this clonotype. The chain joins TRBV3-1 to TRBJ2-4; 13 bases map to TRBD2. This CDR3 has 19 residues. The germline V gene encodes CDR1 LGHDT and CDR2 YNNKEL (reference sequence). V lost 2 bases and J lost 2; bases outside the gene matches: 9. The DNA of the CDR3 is TGTGCCAGCAGCCAAATAGGGACTAGCGGGATCGGGACCAAAAACATTCAGTACTTC. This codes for CASSQIGTSGIGTKNIQYF.

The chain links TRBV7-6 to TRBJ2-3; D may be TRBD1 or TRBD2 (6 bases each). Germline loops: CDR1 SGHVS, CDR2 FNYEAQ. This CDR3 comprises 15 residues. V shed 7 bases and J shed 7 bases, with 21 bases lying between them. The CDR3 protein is CASIPRGRTPYTQYF. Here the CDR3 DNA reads TGTGCCAGCATTCCCCGGGGGCGGACCCCCTATACGCAGTATTTT. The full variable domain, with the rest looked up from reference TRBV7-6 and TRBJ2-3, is GAGVSQSPRYKVTKRGQDVALRCDPISGHVSLYWYRQALGQGPEFLTYFNYEAQQDKSGLPNDRFSAERPEGSISTLTIQRTEQRDSAMYRCASIPRGRTPYTQYFGPGTRLTVL.

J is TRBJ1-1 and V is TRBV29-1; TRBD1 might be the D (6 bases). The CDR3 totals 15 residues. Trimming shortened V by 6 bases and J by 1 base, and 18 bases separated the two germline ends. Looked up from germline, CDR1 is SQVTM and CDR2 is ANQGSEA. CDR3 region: CSVRPPTGTNTEAFF. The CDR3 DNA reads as TGCAGCGTCCGCCCACCCACAGGGACGAACACTGAAGCTTTCTTT.

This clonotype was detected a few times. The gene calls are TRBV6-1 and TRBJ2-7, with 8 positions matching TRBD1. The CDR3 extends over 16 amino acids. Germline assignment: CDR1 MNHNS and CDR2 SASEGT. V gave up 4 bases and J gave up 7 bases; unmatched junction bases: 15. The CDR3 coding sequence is TGTGCCAGCAGTGTAGGACAGGGTACTCCCACGCGGGAGCAGTACTTC. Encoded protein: CASSVGQGTPTREQYF.

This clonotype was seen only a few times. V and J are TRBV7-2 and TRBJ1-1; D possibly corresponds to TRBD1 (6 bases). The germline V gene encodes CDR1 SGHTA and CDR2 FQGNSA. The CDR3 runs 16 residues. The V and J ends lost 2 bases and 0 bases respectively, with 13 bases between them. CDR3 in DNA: TGTGCCAGCAGCTTAACGGGGGCGGGAGTGAACACTGAAGCTTTCTTT. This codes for CASSLTGAGVNTEAFF.

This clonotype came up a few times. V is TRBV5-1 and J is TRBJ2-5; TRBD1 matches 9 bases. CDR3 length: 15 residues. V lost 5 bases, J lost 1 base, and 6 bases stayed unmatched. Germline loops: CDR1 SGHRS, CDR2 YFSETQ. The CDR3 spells CASSPRTGVQETQYF. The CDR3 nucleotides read TGCGCCAGCAGTCCACGGACAGGGGTCCAAGAGACCCAGTACTTC.

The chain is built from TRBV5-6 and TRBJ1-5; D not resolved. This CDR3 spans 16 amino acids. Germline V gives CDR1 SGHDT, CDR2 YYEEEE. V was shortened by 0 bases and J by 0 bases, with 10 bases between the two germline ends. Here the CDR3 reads CASSLGLTYSNQPQHF. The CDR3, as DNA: TGTGCCAGCAGCTTGGGCCTGACCTATAGCAATCAGCCCCAGCATTTT.